This T cell receptor beta chain is drawn from a study of CD8 T cells in Susac syndrome. This CDR3 comprises 13 residues. Between the trimmed V and J ends, which lost 7 bases and 3 bases, there was a span of 12 bases. RNA in amounts of roughly 0.5 to 1 ug was reverse transcribed with random hexamers. MiXCR, run by TCRdb on the immunoSEQ multiplex PCR reads, gives a single entry per CDR3 protein. This sample has tens of thousands of distinct CDR3 sequences; 95% to 96% occur once, and the top ten carry around 0.11%. The rearrangement joins TRBV12-3 or TRBV12-4 to TRBJ1-1; no clear D. The sequence was obtained from a human donor with multiple sclerosis. Specimen: CD4+ T cells from PBMCs. The CDR3 here is CASITARHTEAFF. The CDR3, as DNA: TGTGCCAGCATCACAGCTCGGCACACTGAAGCTTTCTTT.